This entry concerns a single TCR beta chain. This sample was included in a study of T cells in Graves' hyperthyroidism and ophthalmopathy. Disease lasting under 3 months, a NOSPECS grade of at least 4, and a Clinical Activity Score of at least 3 were features of the ophthalmopathy patients. Uncontrolled infection, other autoimmune disease, pregnancy or lactation disqualified patients from enrolment. CDR3 size: 12 residues. CDR1 and CDR2 (germline): WNHNN, SYGVQD (reference sequence). V shed 6 bases and J shed 3 bases, with 5 bases lying between them. Authors of the study amplified TCR beta CDR3 regions from RNA transcripts. The HTBI primer set was used in a first-round RT-PCR of the TCR CDR3. TCRdb processed the multiplex PCR reads anew with MiXCR; each CDR3 protein has one entry. The sample contains 350,000 or so distinct CDR3 sequences, 15% to 20% of which appear only once.

This rearrangement joins TRBV10-1 to TRBJ2-2; D not resolved. The material sequenced was blood. The TCR comes from a woman in her 40s with Graves' ophthalmopathy. Here the CDR3 DNA reads TGCGCCAGCAGGGCGGACACCGGGGAGCTGTTTTTT. Its protein product is CASRADTGELFF.